This T cell receptor (beta chain) was obtained from a study of identical twins. TCRdb reprocessed the 5' RACE reads with MiXCR, giving one entry per CDR3 protein. The table shows about 490,000 distinct CDR3 sequences, with roughly 15% occurring only once. V gave up 0 bases and J gave up 4 bases, with 12 bases separating them. This CDR3 contains 14 residues. Germline-derived CDR1 and CDR2 are DFQATT and SNEGSKA (reference sequence). In its sample, this clonotype was seen a few times. This same sample was also part of a study on yellow fever vaccine responses in identical twins.

V and J are TRBV20-1 and TRBJ1-2; D is ambiguous. Sequencing input: CD4+ T cells sorted from blood. The origin of this receptor is a woman between 18 and 29 years old in good health. The CDR3 bases are TGCAGTGCTAGAGATCCGCAGACTACCTATGGCTACACCTTC. Protein: CSARDPQTTYGYTF.